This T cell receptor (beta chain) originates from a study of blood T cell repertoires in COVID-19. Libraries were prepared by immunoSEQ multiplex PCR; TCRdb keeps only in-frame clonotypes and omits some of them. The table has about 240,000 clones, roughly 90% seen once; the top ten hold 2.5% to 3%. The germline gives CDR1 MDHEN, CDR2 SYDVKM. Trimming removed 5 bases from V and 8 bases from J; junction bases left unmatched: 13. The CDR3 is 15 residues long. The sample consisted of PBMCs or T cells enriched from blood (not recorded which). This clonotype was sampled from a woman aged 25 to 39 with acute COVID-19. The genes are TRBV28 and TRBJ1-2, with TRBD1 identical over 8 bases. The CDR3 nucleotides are TGTGCCAGCAGTAGCGCGGGACAGGCCTCCTCCGGCTACACCTTC. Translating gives CASSSAGQASSGYTF.